This TCR beta chain was recorded in a study of PD-1 blockade in classical Hodgkin lymphoma. Study background: Patients were infused with nivolumab 3 mg/kg every 2 weeks.

Following autologous stem cell transplantation, relapse occurred in every patient, and exposure to brentuximab vedotin varied. Magnetic negative selection purified CD4+ T cells from thawed PBMCs. Complete response, partial response or progressive disease was each patient's best response. This CDR3 has 13 amino acids. Germline CDR1 is SNHLY and CDR2 is FYNNEI. V gave up 1 base and J gave up 4 bases, with 7 bases separating them. Method: immunoSEQ multiplex PCR; TCRdb's copy keeps in-frame clones and lacks some. This repertoire shows some 26,000 clones, less than 90% found once; its top ten account for over 1.5%.

The rearrangement uses TRBV2 and TRBJ1-1, with a possible D match to TRBD1 (5 bases). Sequenced material: CD4+ T cells from blood, taken at baseline. The TCR comes from a human donor with classical Hodgkin lymphoma. CDR3 DNA sequence: TGTGCCAGCAGTGAAGGGGGGACCACTGAAGCTTTCTTT. It specifies CASSEGGTTEAFF.